A selection of T cell receptor beta chains follows, all from one sample in a study of cytomegalovirus exposure and HLA in healthy donors. The protocol was immunoSEQ multiplex PCR, while the TCRdb copy is restricted to in-frame clones and leaves out a portion. The sample lists 130,000 or so clones, about four fifths occurring once. Material for sequencing was PBMCs. These receptors came from a young man in good health and CMV-seropositive. Each CDR3 is given with its conserved first and last residue. D genes are given only for firm matches. Part of the rows lack a size; the others show once, few, many or a class for expanded clones.

V	J	D	size	DNA	CDR3
TRBV6-1	TRBJ1-1	.	.	TGTGCCAGCAGAGCGACGATCGTTTTCTTT	CASRATIVFF
TRBV10-1	TRBJ2-3	.	.	TGCGCCAGCAGTAACCCACGGACGGCGTCTTCTGGGGAGAGCACAGATACGCAGTATTTT	CASSNPRTASSGESTDTQYF
TRBV9	TRBJ1-2	.	.	TGTGCCAGCAGCCTAACAGGGCAGGACTATGGCTACACCTTC	CASSLTGQDYGYTF
TRBV19	TRBJ1-4	TRBD1	.	TGTGCCAGTAGTAATACAGGGGGCAGAAATGAAAAACTGTTTTTT	CASSNTGGRNEKLFF
TRBV19	TRBJ1-5	.	.	TGTGCCAGTAGTATTCAGGGGAGTGTTGGCAATCAGCCCCAGCATTTT	CASSIQGSVGNQPQHF
TRBV6-6	TRBJ2-7	TRBD1	.	TGTGCCAGCACACAGGGGGCTTCCTACGAGCAGTACTTC	CASTQGASYEQYF
TRBV28	TRBJ2-7	TRBD1	.	TGTGCCAGCAGCCCACCGGGACAGGGTTACTCGAGCTCCTACGAGCAGTACTTC	CASSPPGQGYSSSYEQYF
TRBV5-1	TRBJ2-2	.	.	TGCGCCAGCAGCTCGGCTCCACCAGGGATCACCGGGGAGCTGTTTTTT	CASSSAPPGITGELFF
TRBV25-1	TRBJ2-2	TRBD1	.	TGTGCCAGCAGCCGGGACAGGGGAGGCACCGGGGAGCTGTTTTTT	CASSRDRGGTGELFF
TRBV14	TRBJ2-7	TRBD2	.	TGTGCCAGCAGCCTCCGGGACTACTCCTACGAGCAGTACTTC	CASSLRDYSYEQYF
TRBV6-1	TRBJ2-3	TRBD2	once	TGTGCCAGCAGTGTGGGGAGAGGACTAGCGGGGGCAGATACGCAGTATTTT	CASSVGRGLAGADTQYF
TRBV28	TRBJ2-7	TRBD1	.	TGTGCCAGCAGTTTACTCTCGGGACAGGGGAACTGGGAGCAGTACTTC	CASSLLSGQGNWEQYF
TRBV11-2	TRBJ2-7	TRBD2	.	TGTGCCAGCAGCTCGGGACTAGCGGGGTACGAGCAGTACTTC	CASSSGLAGYEQYF
TRBV28	TRBJ2-7	TRBD1	once	TGTGCCAGCAGCTGGGACAGACATCCCTACGAGCAGTACTTC	CASSWDRHPYEQYF
TRBV27	TRBJ2-1	TRBD2	.	TGTGCCAGCAGCCCCGTTCGGACTAGCGGCCCCAATGAGCAGTTCTTC	CASSPVRTSGPNEQFF
TRBV6-1	TRBJ2-1	TRBD2	few	TGTGCCAGCAGTGAAGTAGGAGGGAGGGCCGATGAGCAGTTCTTC	CASSEVGGRADEQFF
TRBV28	TRBJ1-2	TRBD1	.	TGTGCCAGCAGTTGGACAGGGGAGACTAACTATGGCTACACCTTC	CASSWTGETNYGYTF